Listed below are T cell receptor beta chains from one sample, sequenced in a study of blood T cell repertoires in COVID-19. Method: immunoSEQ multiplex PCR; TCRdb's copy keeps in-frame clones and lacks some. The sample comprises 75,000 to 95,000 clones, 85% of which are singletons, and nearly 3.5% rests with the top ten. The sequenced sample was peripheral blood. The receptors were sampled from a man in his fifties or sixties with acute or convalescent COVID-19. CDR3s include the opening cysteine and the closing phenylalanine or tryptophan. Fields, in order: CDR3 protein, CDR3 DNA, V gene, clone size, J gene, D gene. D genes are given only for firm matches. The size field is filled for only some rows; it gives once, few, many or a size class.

CASSPQGNEQFF TGTGCCAGCAGTCCCCAGGGCAATGAGCAGTTCTTC TRBV12-3/TRBV12-4 few TRBJ2-1 -
CASSLGGRGNQPQHF TGTGCCAGCAGTTTAGGGGGGAGGGGCAATCAGCCCCAGCATTTT TRBV28 - TRBJ1-5 -
CASSPTLETNQGSYNSPLHF TGTGCCAGCAGCCCGACGCTAGAAACGAACCAAGGCTCCTATAATTCACCCCTCCACTTT TRBV14 - TRBJ1-6 -
CASSLTGVNGNTIYF TGTGCCAGCAGCCTAACAGGGGTGAATGGAAACACCATATATTTT TRBV28 - TRBJ1-3 TRBD1
CASRGPGSSQPQHF TGTGCCAGCAGAGGCCCTGGTAGCAGTCAGCCCCAGCATTTT TRBV27 - TRBJ1-5 -
CASSETSGRAGSTDTQYF TGTGCCAGCAGTGAAACTAGCGGGAGGGCCGGGAGCACAGATACGCAGTATTTT TRBV25-1 - TRBJ2-3 TRBD2
CASSLSQGNYEQYF TGTGCCAGCAGCTTAAGTCAGGGTAACTACGAGCAGTACTTC TRBV7-2 - TRBJ2-7 -
CASSYGTSGQYEQYF TGTGCCAGCAGCTACGGGACTAGCGGGCAATACGAGCAGTACTTC TRBV7-2 - TRBJ2-7 TRBD2
CASLWRESTGELFF TGTGCCAGCCTGTGGAGGGAATCCACCGGGGAGCTGTTTTTT TRBV18 - TRBJ2-2 -
CASSYLFGLVRQFF TGTGCCAGCAGTTACTTATTCGGACTAGTTAGGCAGTTCTTC TRBV6-2/TRBV6-3 - TRBJ2-1 TRBD2
CASSAGLAGSGEQFF TGTGCCAGCAGCGCGGGACTAGCGGGGTCTGGGGAGCAGTTCTTC TRBV6-2/TRBV6-3 - TRBJ2-1 TRBD2
CASREGYNSGKLFF TGTGCCAGCAGGGAGGGGTATAATAGTGGGAAACTGTTTTTT TRBV9 - TRBJ1-4 -
CASSWGHSSYEQYF TGTGCCAGCAGTTGGGGACACAGCTCCTACGAGCAGTACTTC TRBV27 - TRBJ2-7 -
CASSANALDSDTQYF TGTGCCAGTAGTGCCAACGCGCTAGATTCAGATACGCAGTATTTT TRBV19 - TRBJ2-3 -
CASSVEGALNYGYTF TGTGCCAGCAGCGTAGAGGGGGCTTTGAACTATGGCTACACCTTC TRBV9 - TRBJ1-2 TRBD1
CATTGGTGELFF TGTGCCACCACAGGGGGCACCGGGGAGCTGTTTTTT TRBV6-6 - TRBJ2-2 TRBD1
CASSLVFYTEAFF TGTGCCAGCAGCTTAGTCTTCTACACTGAAGCTTTCTTT TRBV11-2 - TRBJ1-1 -
CASSPLLDTTYGYTF TGTGCCAGCAGCCCACTATTGGACACAACCTATGGCTACACCTTC TRBV14 - TRBJ1-2 -
CASSEGQLNQPQHF TGTGCCAGCAGCGAGGGACAGCTCAATCAGCCCCAGCATTTT TRBV13 - TRBJ1-5 TRBD1
CASSQFEGSNEQYF TGTGCCAGCAGCCAATTCGAAGGGAGTAACGAGCAGTACTTC TRBV14 once TRBJ2-7 -
CASSQGYGDNQPQHF TGCGCCAGCAGCCAAGGTTACGGGGATAATCAGCCCCAGCATTTT TRBV4-3 - TRBJ1-5 -
CAGWDRSNTEAFF TGTGCCGGCTGGGACAGGAGTAACACTGAAGCTTTCTTT TRBV6-5 - TRBJ1-1 TRBD1
CAWGTGAGETQYF TGTGCCTGGGGAACAGGGGCGGGGGAGACCCAGTACTTC TRBV30 once TRBJ2-5 -
CASSQTSGDEQFF TGTGCCAGCTCACAGACTAGCGGCGATGAGCAGTTCTTC TRBV18 - TRBJ2-1 TRBD2
CASSHSETQYF TGTGCCAGCAGCCACTCGGAGACCCAGTACTTC TRBV6-2/TRBV6-3 - TRBJ2-5 -
CASSPGQGYNEQFF TGCGCCAGCAGCCCGGGACAGGGATACAATGAGCAGTTCTTC TRBV5-1 - TRBJ2-1 TRBD1
CASSPTSVSNYEQYF TGTGCCAGCTCACCAACTAGCGTCTCCAATTACGAGCAGTACTTC TRBV18 - TRBJ2-7 TRBD2
CASSVALDRDNEKLFF TGTGCCAGCAGCGTAGCTTTGGACAGGGATAATGAAAAACTGTTTTTT TRBV9 - TRBJ1-4 TRBD1